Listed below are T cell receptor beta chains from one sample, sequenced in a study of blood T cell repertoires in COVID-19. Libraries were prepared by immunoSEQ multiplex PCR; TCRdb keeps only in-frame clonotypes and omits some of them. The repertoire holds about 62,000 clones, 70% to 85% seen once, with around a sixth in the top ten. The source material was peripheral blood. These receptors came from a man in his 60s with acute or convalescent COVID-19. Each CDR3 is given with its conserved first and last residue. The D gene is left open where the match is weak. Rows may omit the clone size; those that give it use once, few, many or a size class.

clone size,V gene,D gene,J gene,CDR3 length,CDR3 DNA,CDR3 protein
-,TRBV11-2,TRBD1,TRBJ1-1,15,TGTGCCAGCAGCTTAGCAGCAGGGGGGAACACTGAAGCTTTCTTT,CASSLAAGGNTEAFF
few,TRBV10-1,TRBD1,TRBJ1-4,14,TGCGCCAGCAGCGGACAGGGGAACGAGGAAAAACTGTTTTTT,CASSGQGNEEKLFF
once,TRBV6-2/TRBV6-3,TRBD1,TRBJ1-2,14,TGTGCCAGCAGTTACCGGGACAGGGCTCGCGGCTACACCTTC,CASSYRDRARGYTF
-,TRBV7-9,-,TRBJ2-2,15,TGTGCCAGCAGCGTCGGGAGAAGTGGGGCCGGGGAGCTGTTTTTT,CASSVGRSGAGELFF
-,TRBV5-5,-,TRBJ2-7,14,TGTGCCAGCAGCTTGGGTAGCGAGTCCTACGAGCAGTACTTC,CASSLGSESYEQYF
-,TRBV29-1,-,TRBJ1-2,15,TGCAGCGTTGAAATCCGGCAGGGCACCCCCTATGGCTACACCTTC,CSVEIRQGTPYGYTF
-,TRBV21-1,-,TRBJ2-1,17,TGTGCCAGCAGCAAAAAAGGGCTAGCGGGAGTGCGCAATGAGCAGTTCTTC,CASSKKGLAGVRNEQFF
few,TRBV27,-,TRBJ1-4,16,TGTGCCAGCAGTTTAAGGTCCGTCTCCCGGGGAGAAAAACTGTTTTTT,CASSLRSVSRGEKLFF
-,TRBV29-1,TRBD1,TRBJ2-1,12,TGCAGCGTTACGGGACAGTACAATGAGCAGTTCTTC,CSVTGQYNEQFF
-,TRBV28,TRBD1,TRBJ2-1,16,TGTGCCAGCAAGCCCCCCGGGACAGAGATTTACAATGAGCAGTTCTTC,CASKPPGTEIYNEQFF